This is a list of T cell receptor beta chains from one sample in a study of T-cell reconstitution after alpha-beta-depleted transplantation in children. A single record per CDR3 protein comes from TCRdb applying MiXCR to the PCR reads. The sample shows a few hundred thousand distinct CDR3 sequences, over 9% of them seen only once. The sample here was PBMCs from the stem cell graft donor, taken from the stem cell graft. These receptors came from a human donor who donated a stem cell graft to a child with acute lymphoblastic leukemia. Both conserved end residues are part of each CDR3. Each record gives: J gene, V gene, D gene, clone size, CDR3 protein, CDR3 DNA. A D gene is named only where the DNA matches it firmly. A row's size may be missing; if present it is once, few, many or a size class.

>TRBJ2-7|TRBV3-1|TRBD2|few
CASSRGLAGIGYEQYF
TGTGCCAGCAGCCGGGGACTAGCGGGAATCGGTTACGAGCAGTACTTC
>TRBJ2-1|TRBV3-1|TRBD2|few
CASSQESDVGLAGFNEQFF
TGTGCCAGCAGCCAAGAAAGTGATGTGGGACTAGCGGGATTTAATGAGCAGTTCTTC
>TRBJ2-1|TRBV20-1|TRBD2|few
CSARGLAGGSYNEQFF
TGCAGTGCTAGAGGGCTAGCGGGAGGGTCCTACAATGAGCAGTTCTTC
>TRBJ2-1|TRBV6-5|TRBD2|few
CASSYITGGSSYNEQFF
TGTGCCAGCAGTTATATAACGGGGGGGAGCTCCTACAATGAGCAGTTCTTC
>TRBJ2-5|TRBV25-1|.|many
CASSDGTWGLGEETQYF
TGTGCCAGCAGTGATGGGACCTGGGGGCTCGGAGAAGAGACCCAGTACTTC
>TRBJ1-1|TRBV7-9|.|many
CASSWGMSNTEAFF
TGTGCCAGCAGCTGGGGCATGTCGAACACTGAAGCTTTCTTT
>TRBJ2-5|TRBV20-1|TRBD2|many
CSASGRPSGQETQYF
TGCAGTGCTAGCGGTAGGCCTAGCGGCCAAGAGACCCAGTACTTC
>TRBJ1-1|TRBV12-3/TRBV12-4|.|many
CASSLGTRAFF
TGTGCCAGCAGTTTAGGGACGAGAGCTTTCTTT
>TRBJ2-1|TRBV7-2|.|few
CASSLGSVTGQFF
TGTGCCAGCAGCTTAGGGAGCGTCACGGGGCAGTTCTTC
>TRBJ2-7|TRBV7-9|TRBD2|many
CASSPGGEAPYEQYF
TGTGCCAGCAGCCCCGGGGGGGAAGCCCCCTACGAGCAGTACTTC
>TRBJ1-2|TRBV12-3/TRBV12-4|.|.
CASSYPGGGYTF
TGTGCCAGCAGTTACCCTGGTGGCGGCTACACCTTC
>TRBJ2-3|TRBV11-2|.|.
CASNQWRASTDTQYF
TGTGCCAGCAATCAATGGAGGGCTAGCACAGATACGCAGTATTTT
>TRBJ1-5|TRBV7-2|TRBD1|many
CASSPGQVNQPQHF
TGTGCCAGCAGCCCGGGACAGGTTAATCAGCCCCAGCATTTT
>TRBJ1-3|TRBV9|TRBD1|.
CASSPSGTGGTGNTIYF
TGTGCCAGCAGCCCATCTGGGACAGGGGGAACCGGAAACACCATATATTTT